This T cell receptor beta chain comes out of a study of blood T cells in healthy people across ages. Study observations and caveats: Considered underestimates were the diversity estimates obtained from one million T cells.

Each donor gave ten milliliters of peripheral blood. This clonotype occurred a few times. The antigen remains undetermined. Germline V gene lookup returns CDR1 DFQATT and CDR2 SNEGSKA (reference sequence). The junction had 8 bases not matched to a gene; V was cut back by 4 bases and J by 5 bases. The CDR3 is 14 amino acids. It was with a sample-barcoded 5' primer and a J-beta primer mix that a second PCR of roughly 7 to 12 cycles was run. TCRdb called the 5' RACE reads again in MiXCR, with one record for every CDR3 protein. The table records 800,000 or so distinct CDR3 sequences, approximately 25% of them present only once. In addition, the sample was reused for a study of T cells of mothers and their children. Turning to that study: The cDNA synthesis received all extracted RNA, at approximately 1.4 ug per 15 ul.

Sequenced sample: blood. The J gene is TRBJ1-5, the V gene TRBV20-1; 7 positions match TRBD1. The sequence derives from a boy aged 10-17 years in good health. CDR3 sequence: CSAKLDREHQPQHF. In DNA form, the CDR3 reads TGCAGTGCTAAACTAGACAGGGAACATCAGCCCCAGCATTTT.